This T cell receptor beta chain was retrieved from a study of blood T cell repertoires in COVID-19. As for the study in general: The origin of the acute and convalescent COVID-19 samples was the United States, Italy and Spain. PBMCs, B-cell-depleted T cells, or T cells were the source of the cDNA or gDNA that made up the material.

Trimming cost V 2 bases and J 7 bases, with 11 bases left between them. Germline-derived CDR1 and CDR2 are SEHNR and FQNEAQ (reference sequence). The CDR3 is 14 residues long. Original data processing: By means of reference gene primer amplification, nucleated cell counts were estimated. Sequencing used immunoSEQ multiplex PCR; TCRdb keeps in-frame clones, though not all of them. The DNA was the basis for D and trimming; V, J and clone size are from that table. There are approximately 70,000 clones in the sample; 85% to 90% occur only once, and around 9.9% lies in the top ten. What was sequenced was peripheral blood. The clonotype originates from a man aged 65 to 85 with active or convalescent COVID-19. This chain uses TRBV7-9 with TRBJ1-4; no firm D call. Here the CDR3 reads CASSLNGVGEKLFF. DNA for the CDR3: TGTGCCAGCAGCTTAAACGGGGTGGGTGAAAAACTGTTTTTT.